This T cell receptor (beta chain) was documented in a study of technical replicates of blood from several donors listed by TCRdb under 2017. A remark on this clone: The target of this receptor is not known. Base qualities were left out, and no much larger clone turns up one base away.

The method was the immunoSEQ multiplex PCR assay. What TCRdb holds here is the immuneACCESS table cut down to in-frame rearrangements. Part of the clones is not present; checked against another copy, under half of the missing clones reflect an unresolved V gene, and the others are unexplained. A total of 75,000 to 100,000 clones appear in this sample, about 94% of them only once. Roughly 0.38% of the sample comes from the top ten. V is cut back by 4 bases and J by 0 bases, with 1 base in the junction unmatched. The CDR3 starts with the cysteine, ends with the phenylalanine, and has 14 residues. Only the CDR3 part of the read is kept: 42 bases, read in frame from the first base. The CDR1 and CDR2 encoded by the germline V gene (reference sequence) are PRHDT and FYEKMQ.

The clonotype originates from a human donor in good health. The rearranged segments are TRBV13 and TRBJ2-3; 7 central bases correspond to TRBD1. The sequenced sample consisted of T cells isolated from PBMCs. The CDR3 region: CASSSDRSTDTQYF. Read as DNA, the sequence is TGTGCCAGCAGCTCGGACAGGAGCACAGATACGCAGTATTTT. Full variable domain (CDR3 extended with the reference TRBV13 and TRBJ2-3 proteins): AAGVIQSPRHLIKEKRETATLKCYPIPRHDTVYWYQQGPGQDPQFLISFYEKMQSDKGSIPDRFSAQQFSDYHSELNMSSLELGDSALYFCASSSDRSTDTQYFGPGTRLTVL.